Listed below are T cell receptor beta chains from one sample, sequenced in a study of cytomegalovirus exposure and HLA in healthy donors. Profiling relied on immunoSEQ multiplex PCR, and the TCRdb table lists in-frame clones only, not all of them. The sample consists of about 120,000 clones, approximately 95% of them appearing once. Input material: PBMCs. The source is a man between 18 and 29 years old in good health and CMV-seronegative. The CDR3 runs from the conserved cysteine through the conserved F or W. The D gene is left open where the match is weak. Size values are once, few and many counts, or a class for expanded clones, and some rows have none.

d_call j_call clone_size v_call cdr3_nt cdr3_aa
- TRBJ2-7 - TRBV6-5 TGTGCCAGCAGTTACTCGACGCAGGGCAGGAATGAGCAGTACTTC CASSYSTQGRNEQYF
- TRBJ2-1 once TRBV14 TGTGCCAGCAGCCAATACGAGGGGAGGACCAATGAGCAGTTCTTC CASSQYEGRTNEQFF
- TRBJ2-5 - TRBV5-1 TGCGCCAGCAGCTCGGACACTACGGCGGGGTCCCAGTACTTC CASSSDTTAGSQYF
- TRBJ2-3 - TRBV20-1 TGCAGTGACACCTTGGCAGATACGCAGTATTTT CSDTLADTQYF
- TRBJ1-5 - TRBV7-6 TGTGCCAGCAGCCGATTGGAACTAGGGCCCCAGCATTTT CASSRLELGPQHF
- TRBJ2-6 once TRBV27 TGTGCCAGCAGTCTACAGGTCTCTGGGGCCAACGTCCTGACTTTC CASSLQVSGANVLTF
TRBD2 TRBJ2-1 - TRBV12-5 TGTGCTAGTGCCCCACAGGGACTAGCGGGAGTGAGGCATGAGCAGTTCTTC CASAPQGLAGVRHEQFF
TRBD2 TRBJ2-7 - TRBV23-1 TGCGCCAGCAGTCAGGGCGGGAGGGCCGACGAGCAGTACTTC CASSQGGRADEQYF
TRBD2 TRBJ2-2 - TRBV7-6 TGTGCCAGCAGCCACCCGGGACTAGCGGCTACCGGGGAGCTGTTTTTT CASSHPGLAATGELFF
- TRBJ2-1 once TRBV4-3 TGCGCCAGCAGCCAAGAGGCCACAACTAACAATGAGCAGTTCTTC CASSQEATTNNEQFF
TRBD2 TRBJ2-7 - TRBV6-5 TGTGCCAGCAGTTCCCCCGGACTAGCGGAATTCTACGAGCAGTACTTC CASSSPGLAEFYEQYF
- TRBJ2-2 - TRBV9 TGTGCCAGCAGGGCAAATTTCGCGAACACCGGGGAGCTGTTTTTT CASRANFANTGELFF
- TRBJ2-5 once TRBV13 TGTGCCAGCAGCTTACAGGGGGAGACCCAGTACTTC CASSLQGETQYF
TRBD2 TRBJ2-7 few TRBV4-2 TGTGCCAGCACCCCGGGACTAGCGTCCCACGAGCAGTACTTC CASTPGLASHEQYF
TRBD1 TRBJ2-1 - TRBV5-6 TGTGCCAGCAGCTTGAGGACAGGGGGTGTCTACAATGAGCAGTTCTTC CASSLRTGGVYNEQFF
TRBD2 TRBJ2-7 - TRBV27 TGTGCCAGCACCCCGGGACTAGGCCTCAGCGAGCAGTACTTC CASTPGLGLSEQYF
- TRBJ1-5 once TRBV27 TGTGCCAGCAGTTTCGGGGGGTTGCCCCAGCATTTT CASSFGGLPQHF
TRBD2 TRBJ2-1 - TRBV30 TGTGCCTGCAGTGGCTGGGGACTAGCGGGAGGATACAATGAGCAGTTCTTC CACSGWGLAGGYNEQFF
- TRBJ2-7 - TRBV15 TGTGCCACCAGCAGAGGCAGTGGGGTAGGGGGTGGCGGCGAGCAGTACTTC CATSRGSGVGGGGEQYF
TRBD1 TRBJ1-2 - TRBV5-6 TGTGCCAGCAGCCTGGAGACAGGGGGATTGACTAACTATGGCTACACCTTC CASSLETGGLTNYGYTF
TRBD1 TRBJ2-7 - TRBV5-1 TGCGCCAGCAGCTTCACTCCGGGACAGTACGAGCAGTACTTC CASSFTPGQYEQYF
- TRBJ2-7 - TRBV20-1 TGCAGTGCTGGGCACTCCTACGAGCAGTACTTC CSAGHSYEQYF
TRBD1 TRBJ1-2 - TRBV29-1 TGCAGCGTTGACAGGGGGCAGGGCTATGGCTACACCTTC CSVDRGQGYGYTF
- TRBJ1-5 - TRBV6-9 TGTGCCAACGGACTTAGGCGGAAGTGGCCCCAGCATTTT CANGLRRKWPQHF
TRBD1 TRBJ1-2 - TRBV4-3 TGCGCCAGCAGTCCGACCTCAGGGGGCTATGGCTACACCTTC CASSPTSGGYGYTF
TRBD2 TRBJ2-5 - TRBV5-1 TGCGCCAGCAGCGTAGATCTAGCGGGAGGGTTGGAGACCCAGTACTTC CASSVDLAGGLETQYF
TRBD2 TRBJ2-1 - TRBV4-1 TGCGCCAGCAGCCAAACTAGCGGGGCTAGGGATGAGCAGTTCTTC CASSQTSGARDEQFF
- TRBJ2-7 - TRBV4-3 TGCGCCAGCAGCCAAGAGCTACTCCATGAGGACGAGCAGTACTTC CASSQELLHEDEQYF
TRBD1 TRBJ1-5 - TRBV30 TGTGCCTGGAGTACCCAACAGGGGGCAGGACGGCCCCAGCATTTT CAWSTQQGAGRPQHF
- TRBJ2-1 - TRBV7-6 TGTGCCAGCAGCACAAATTCATACAATGAGCAGTTCTTC CASSTNSYNEQFF
TRBD1 TRBJ1-1 once TRBV7-2 TGTGCCAGCAGCCCACGGACAGGGAGGAACACTGAAGCTTTCTTT CASSPRTGRNTEAFF
- TRBJ1-5 once TRBV6-5 TGTGCCAGCAGTGCGATACAGGGTGGCAATCAGCCCCAGCATTTT CASSAIQGGNQPQHF
TRBD2 TRBJ2-4 - TRBV10-3 TGTGCCATCAGTGAGGCGGGAGAAAACATTCAGTACTTC CAISEAGENIQYF
- TRBJ2-2 few TRBV4-3 TGCGCCAGCAGCCAGGAAGGGCTAGCTTCCGGGGAGCTGTTTTTT CASSQEGLASGELFF
- TRBJ1-5 - TRBV7-2 TGTGCCAGCAGCTTAGTCGGTGCCAATCAGCCCCAGCATTTT CASSLVGANQPQHF
- TRBJ2-1 - TRBV6-5 TGTGCCAGCAGTGCCGGGACTTCCTCCTACAATGAGCAGTTCTTC CASSAGTSSYNEQFF
- TRBJ2-7 - TRBV6-6 TGTGCCAGCAGTTACTTGGAGGGGTCCGAGCAGTACTTC CASSYLEGSEQYF
TRBD2 TRBJ2-5 - TRBV30 TGTGCCTGGAGTTTAGGGGAGGGGAAGACCCAGTACTTC CAWSLGEGKTQYF
- TRBJ2-1 - TRBV9 TGTGCCAGCAGCGTGGGGGGAGCCTCCCGTAATGAGCAGTTCTTC CASSVGGASRNEQFF
TRBD1 TRBJ1-1 once TRBV4-1 TGCGCCAGCAGCCAAGAAGGACAGGGTAATGAAGCTTTCTTT CASSQEGQGNEAFF
- TRBJ1-2 - TRBV6-5 TGTGCCAGCAGCGCCGACAGGAACTATGGCTACACCTTC CASSADRNYGYTF
TRBD2 TRBJ2-7 - TRBV5-6 TGTGCCAGCAGCTTGTATGGACTAGCGGGCTACGAGCAGTACTTC CASSLYGLAGYEQYF
- TRBJ2-3 - TRBV4-3 TGCGCCAGCAGCCAAGGACTACTTTCGAACCCATTTGGGCCAGATACGCAGTATTTT CASSQGLLSNPFGPDTQYF